The entry below gives a single T cell receptor beta chain sequence along with its context. Its antigen is currently not known. Base qualities are missing; no much larger clone stands one base away. Using the deep immunoSEQ assay, TCR CDR3 regions were amplified from genomic DNA by multiplex PCR. Extracted genomic DNA from each cell subset was spread evenly across all wells of several immunoSEQ 96-well plates, with each plate serving as a replicate. For unsorted PBMC, around 330 ng genomic DNA, equal to tens of thousands of T cell genomes, was loaded into each replicate PCR. Ten immunoSEQ deep assay plates were used to sequence the unsorted PBMC genomic DNA. The purified libraries were quantified using a Qubit 3.0 fluorometer, sized with a Bioanalyzer 2100, and then quantified again using the KAPA Library Quantification kit. Every immunoSEQ 96-well plate was sequenced on a separate single-read 150-cycle Illumina NextSeq 550 flow cell. The paper's processing steps were these. Because the immunoSEQ output included only junctional sequences and no quality scores, the filtering could not be the same as the filtering used for full-length reads. Sequences were annotated with PyIR, a Python wrapper for IgBLAST v1.9, and V/J genes and CDR3 were assigned using IMGT germline references. Reads were filtered out if the reads had weak V/J assignments (E-value above 1e-6), no CDR3, stop codons, out-of-frame junctions, or ambiguous translated residues. A V3J clonotype was defined by an identical inferred V gene, J gene, and CDR3 amino acid sequence. Percentage overlap between repertoires was calculated by dividing the number of shared unique clonotypes by the size of the smaller repertoire. Repertoire richness was assessed with RTK rarefaction, the Chao1 estimator, and Recon v2.1 estimates of unobserved clonotypes. The clones in this table, taken by TCRdb from immuneACCESS, are in-frame only. Not every clone is retained; where verified, under half of the shortfall comes from an unresolved V gene, and the cause of the rest is unknown. V, J and clone size are those of that table, while D and trimming were read from the DNA. This sample has 450,000 to 550,000 clones in its table, and 60% to 85% of those were observed once. Over 10% of the sample goes to the ten largest clones.

The CDR3 runs 10 amino acids, cysteine and phenylalanine included. Of the read, only the CDR3 DNA is kept; its 30 bases are in frame from base 1. In the germline V gene, CDR1 corresponds to SNHLY and CDR2 to FYNNEI. V is pared back by 8 bases and J by 10 bases, with 9 bases lying between the germline termini. Healthy HIV-negative adults with no recently reported acute infections or vaccinations were included as donors. All donors were Caucasian adults living in Nashville, Tennessee, USA. For unsorted samples, tens of millions of PBMCs were counted and genomic DNA was extracted with the QIAamp DNA Blood Mini kit. Blood was collected by leukapheresis, and PBMCs were isolated by Ficoll-Histopaque density gradient centrifugation and then cryopreserved in liquid nitrogen vapor phase. This sample is drawn from a study of shared clonotypes between healthy human individuals (dated by TCRdb to the early 2020s). Regarding the study in general: A couple of women and a few men aged 18 to 49 years were included in the cohort. Blood TCR repertoires of several healthy adults were deeply sequenced to estimate repertoire size and the extent of clonotype sharing between individuals. Different laboratories and diverse techniques were used to prepare libraries and sequence TCR repertoires, to increase sequencing depth and limit assay-specific biases. Each donor's leukapheresis produced roughly between roughly 0.9 and 9 billion PBMCs. The research as a whole found: Based on pairwise subsampling, the degree of clonotype sharing among donors was expected to be affected by sequencing depth. Because the study included a small number of donors, the genetic and exposure-history diversity represented was limited. Only blood was sampled, and tissue TCR repertoires likely differ from those in blood.

The sequence links TRBV2 to TRBJ2-1; the D gene is unclear. This clonotype was obtained from a woman aged 40-49 years in good health. Some clones in this sample may be carry-over from other donors' samples. Sequencing was carried out using PBMCs. The CDR3 region has the sequence CASQYLEQFF. The DNA is as follows: TGTGCCAGCCAGTATTTGGAGCAGTTCTTC.